A single sample is the source of the 32 T cell receptor beta chains below, sequenced in a study of CD8 T cells in Susac syndrome (dated 2019 in TCRdb). Receptors were amplified or captured by the immunoSEQ multiplex PCR assay. RNA was extracted with the RNeasy kit and about 0.45 to 1 ug was reverse transcribed using random hexamers. TCRdb took the public reads, trimmed them with fastp at Q25, ran MiXCR for clone calling and kept in-frame beta chains. Rows with a matching CDR3 protein are joined into one entry that keeps the most common DNA and genes. This sample holds 140,000 or so distinct CDR3 sequences; approximately 96% were observed only once. Approximately 0.11% of the sample rests with the top ten. The source material was CD4+ T cells from PBMCs. The source is a human donor with multiple sclerosis.

The chain uses TRBV3-1 and TRBJ2-5; a weak D match, TRBD1 (6 bases). The CDR3 length is 14 residues. V lost 3 bases and J lost 0, with 8 bases in between. In germline, CDR1 is LGHDT, CDR2 YNNKEL (reference sequence). The CDR3 reads CASSQRTDQETQYF. For the CDR3, the DNA is TGTGCCAGCAGCCAGCGGACAGACCAAGAGACCCAGTACTTC.

V is TRBV12-5 and J is TRBJ2-1, with 9 bases that match TRBD2. Trimming took 4 bases from V and 7 from J; bases not matched to a gene: 8. This CDR3 region has 15 residues. The germline gives CDR1 LGHNT, CDR2 FRNRAP. Written as DNA, the CDR3 is TGTGCTAGTGGTTCTACTAGCGGGCGGGGAAATGAGCAGTTCTTC. Its translation: CASGSTSGRGNEQFF.

Many counts were recorded for this clonotype. The chain employs TRBV12-3 or TRBV12-4 and TRBJ2-5; D gene uncertain. This CDR3 is built from 11 residues. Trimming took off 2 bases at V and 4 bases at J, with 2 bases between the two ends. DNA of the CDR3: TGTGCCAGCAGTTTAAGAGAGACCCAGTACTTC. This sequence encodes CASSLRETQYF.

This sequence joins TRBV19 and TRBJ2-5, with 8 bases identical to TRBD1. Per germline, CDR1 LNHDA and CDR2 SQIVND (reference sequence). Trimming removed 1 base from V and 4 bases from J; junction bases left unmatched: 5. The length of the CDR3 is 15 residues. The CDR3 loop reads CASSIGTGQGETQYF. CDR3 nucleotide sequence: TGTGCCAGTAGTATAGGGACTGGACAGGGAGAGACCCAGTACTTC.

This chain links TRBV19 with TRBJ2-7; 11 nucleotides line up with TRBD2. This CDR3 is 15 amino acids long. After removal of 5 bases from V and 3 bases from J, the junction contained 6 bases not matched to a gene. Germline V CDR1 and CDR2: LNHDA, SQIVND (reference sequence). CDR3 loop: CASSPGTSGGYEQYF. In DNA, the CDR3 is TGTGCCAGTAGTCCCGGGACTAGCGGAGGCTACGAGCAGTACTTC.

The chain recombines TRBV13 with TRBJ1-1; D call uncertain. Trimming removed 5 bases at V and 1 base at J, with 11 bases between. In germline, CDR1 is PRHDT, CDR2 FYEKMQ (reference sequence). There are 14 residues in the CDR3. The CDR3 sequence: CASSPPGSNTEAFF. Here the CDR3 DNA reads TGTGCCAGCAGCCCCCCTGGCTCGAACACTGAAGCTTTCTTT. Supplemented by reference TRBV13 and TRBJ1-1, the full variable domain reads AAGVIQSPRHLIKEKRETATLKCYPIPRHDTVYWYQQGPGQDPQFLISFYEKMQSDKGSIPDRFSAQQFSDYHSELNMSSLELGDSALYFCASSPPGSNTEAFFGQGTRLTVV.

The chain couples TRBV23-1 to TRBJ1-6; TRBD1 might be the D (6 bases). TRBV23-1 is sorted into the ORF group, with uncertain function. V shed 0 bases and J shed 2 bases, with 11 bases lying between them. CDR3 length: 17 residues. CDR3 amino acids: CASSQSSGDPYNSPLHF. The CDR3 DNA follows: TGCGCCAGCAGTCAATCGTCAGGGGATCCCTATAATTCACCCCTCCACTTT.

This clonotype has a single count. The J gene is TRBJ1-2, the V gene TRBV27, with D possibly matching TRBD1 (6 bases). CDR3 length: 13 residues. The germline V gene encodes CDR1 MNHEY and CDR2 SMNVEV (reference sequence). V was pared by 4 bases and J by 3 bases, with 9 bases between. The CDR3, as DNA: TGTGCCAGCAGTTACCAGGGGTACTATGGCTACACCTTC. Amino acid sequence: CASSYQGYYGYTF.

The chain joins TRBV20-1 to TRBJ2-1; 8 bases are shared with TRBD2. Germline V gene sequence: CDR1 DFQATT, CDR2 SNEGSKA (reference sequence). The CDR3 extends over 14 amino acids. V shed 6 bases, J shed 7 bases, and the junction held 11 bases outside the gene matches. The CDR3 spells CSAAGTSFSNEQFF. The DNA of the CDR3 is TGCAGTGCAGCCGGGACTAGTTTCTCGAATGAGCAGTTCTTC.

This chain connects TRBV16 to TRBJ2-4, with D perhaps TRBD1 (6 bases). CDR1 is KGHSY, CDR2 FQNENV, per germline. The V gene lost 4 bases and the J gene lost 9 bases, with 22 bases spanning the gap. The CDR3 has 16 amino acids. CDR3 protein: CASSRTDRTSGSIQYF. CDR3 bases: TGTGCCAGCAGCCGTACTGACAGGACTTCGGGGAGCATTCAGTACTTC.

This sequence joins TRBV29-1 and TRBJ2-5; D is unclear. V was cut by 1 base and J by 5 bases, with 5 bases left in between. The CDR3 sequence is 11 residues long. The germline V gene encodes CDR1 SQVTM and CDR2 ANQGSEA. CDR3 residues: CSVEVWETQYF. In DNA form, the CDR3 reads TGCAGCGTTGAAGTGTGGGAGACCCAGTACTTC. Variable domain in full (rest from reference TRBV29-1 and TRBJ2-5): SAVISQKPSRDICQRGTSLTIQCQVDSQVTMMFWYRQQPGQSLTLIATANQGSEATYESGFVIDKFPISRPNLTFSTLTVSNMSPEDSSIYLCSVEVWETQYFGPGTRLLVL.

This clonotype was detected only once. V and J are TRBV30 and TRBJ2-5; 13 bases are a match to TRBD2. The CDR3 contains 20 residues. V trimming: 0 bases; J trimming: 2 bases; junction bases outside the gene matches: 15. Germline CDR1 reads GTSNPN; CDR2 reads SVGIG (reference sequence). The CDR3 coding sequence is TGTGCCTGGAGTGTATGGGCCCTCGGGACTAGCGGGGTCTTTCAAGAGACCCAGTACTTC. Translated, it gives CAWSVWALGTSGVFQETQYF. Looking up the rest from reference TRBV30 and TRBJ2-5 gives the full variable domain: SQTIHQWPATLVQPVGSPLSLECTVEGTSNPNLYWYRQAAGRGLQLLFYSVGIGQISSEVPQNLSASRPQDRQFILSSKKLLLSDSGFYLCAWSVWALGTSGVFQETQYFGPGTRLLVL.

V usage is TRBV4-2 and J usage is TRBJ2-2; D unresolved. The V end lost 1 base, the J end lost 3 bases, and 9 bases lay between the germline ends. The CDR3 consists of 15 residues. Germline V lookup: CDR1 LGHNA, CDR2 YNFKEQ. The CDR3 spells CASSQGGSDTGELFF. Written as DNA, the CDR3 is TGTGCCAGCAGCCAAGGAGGATCGGACACCGGGGAGCTGTTTTTT.

The V gene is TRBV13, the J gene TRBJ2-1; 13 bases match TRBD2. The V segment lost 8 bases and the J segment 6 bases; nucleotides outside the gene matches: 7. The length of the CDR3 is 15 residues. Germline CDR1 PRHDT, CDR2 FYEKMQ (reference sequence). The DNA of the CDR3 is TGTGCCAGCCTACTAGGACTAGCGGGAGCCAATGAGCAGTTCTTC. It translates to CASLLGLAGANEQFF.

This chain connects TRBV20-1 to TRBJ2-7; tentatively, D is TRBD1 (6 bases). Germline CDR1 is DFQATT and CDR2 is SNEGSKA (reference sequence). The CDR3 consists of 14 residues. The V end lost 3 bases, the J end lost 6 bases, and 18 bases lay between the germline ends. As DNA, the CDR3 is TGCAGTGCTAGTTCTGGGACACTCTCTGGCGAGCAGTACTTC. Encoded protein: CSASSGTLSGEQYF.

The chain is built from TRBV29-1 and TRBJ1-2; no definite D call. The CDR3 runs to 12 residues. The germline CDR1 and CDR2 sequences are SQVTM and ANQGSEA. Trimming removed 3 bases at V and 13 bases at J, with 18 bases between. The CDR3 DNA is TGCAGCGTTGATGAAAGGGATCGAATCAGCACCTTC. Translation gives CSVDERDRISTF.

This clonotype appeared once. The chain uses TRBV29-1 and TRBJ1-1, with D unclear. This CDR3 is built from 13 residues. Germline lookup yields CDR1 SQVTM and CDR2 ANQGSEA. Deletions cut 4 bases from V and 4 bases from J, with 13 bases between. The CDR3 bases are TGCAGCGTTGTCCAACGGGGAGGCACTGAAGCTTTCTTT. It specifies CSVVQRGGTEAFF. Using reference TRBV29-1 and TRBJ1-1 for the parts outside the CDR3, the full variable domain is SAVISQKPSRDICQRGTSLTIQCQVDSQVTMMFWYRQQPGQSLTLIATANQGSEATYESGFVIDKFPISRPNLTFSTLTVSNMSPEDSSIYLCSVVQRGGTEAFFGQGTRLTVV.

This chain joins TRBV5-6 and TRBJ2-7; D ambiguous. The CDR3 runs 13 residues. V lost 0 bases, J lost 2 bases, and 6 bases lay in between. CDR1 and CDR2 (germline): SGHDT, YYEEEE. Here the CDR3 DNA reads TGTGCCAGCAGCTTGGCAACGACCTACGAGCAGTACTTC. It encodes CASSLATTYEQYF.

V usage is TRBV20-1 and J usage is TRBJ1-6; possibly TRBD1 for D (5 bases). The CDR3 covers 15 residues. The V gene lost 0 bases and the J gene lost 3 bases, with 9 bases spanning the gap. Germline lookup yields CDR1 DFQATT and CDR2 SNEGSKA (reference sequence). This CDR3 is CSARDGGYYNSPLHF. DNA of the CDR3: TGCAGTGCTAGAGATGGGGGTTACTATAATTCACCCCTCCACTTT.

The rearrangement joins TRBV12-3 or TRBV12-4 to TRBJ2-7, with 7 bases lining up with TRBD1. CDR3 length: 15 residues. Trimming removed 5 bases from V and 3 bases from J; junction bases left unmatched: 10. The CDR3 DNA reads as TGTGCCAGCAGTGCCTCTCCGGGACAGAACTACGAGCAGTACTTC. It encodes CASSASPGQNYEQYF.

V gene TRBV20-1 combines with J gene TRBJ2-7; 9 bases align to TRBD1. Trimming at V came to 5 bases and at J to 2 bases, leaving 10 bases not matched to a gene. The CDR3 is 15 amino acids. Germline V gene data show CDR1 as DFQATT and CDR2 as SNEGSKA (reference sequence). CDR3 bases: TGCAGTGCTGCCTGGGGGACAGGGAGGACCTACGAGCAGTACTTC. As protein: CSAAWGTGRTYEQYF.

As DNA, the CDR3 is TGTGCCAGCAGTTTATCCGATCGGGGGGCCGTTTCCTACGAGCAGTACTTC. Its translation: CASSLSDRGAVSYEQYF. The chain carries TRBV28 and TRBJ2-7; D possibly corresponds to TRBD2 (7 bases). Germline CDR1 and CDR2: MDHEN and SYDVKM. The CDR3 totals 17 residues. With 1 base removed from V and 1 base from J, the gap between germline ends came to 17 bases.

This sequence joins TRBV6-6 and TRBJ1-5, with D perhaps TRBD1 (5 bases). Between the trimmed V and J ends, which lost 7 bases and 4 bases, there was a span of 14 bases. The CDR3 is made up of 14 amino acids. Germline lookup yields CDR1 MNHNY and CDR2 SVGAGI (reference sequence). The CDR3 DNA reads TGTGCCAGCAAGGGACCGGGGGATAATCAGCCCCAGCATTTT. Translating gives CASKGPGDNQPQHF.

This sequence joins TRBV6-1 and TRBJ2-4; 7 bases line up with TRBD1. V shed 10 bases, J shed 4 bases, and the junction held 19 bases outside the gene matches. In germline, CDR1 is MNHNS, CDR2 SASEGT. This CDR3 contains 17 residues. The DNA for the CDR3 is TGTGCCACCGACCTGGCTCACCACAGGGGAGCAAAAAACATTCAGTACTTC. Protein sequence: CATDLAHHRGAKNIQYF.

The rearrangement uses TRBV29-1 and TRBJ2-7; 7 bases map to TRBD1. Per the germline V gene, CDR1 is SQVTM and CDR2 is ANQGSEA. V was pared by 5 bases and J by 0 bases, with 4 bases of the junction left unmatched. This CDR3 is 13 amino acids long. As DNA, the CDR3 is TGCAGCGTTTGGGCAGGGGGCTCCTACGAGCAGTACTTC. This codes for CSVWAGGSYEQYF.

This chain joins TRBV20-1 and TRBJ2-5, with unresolved D. The CDR3 spans 15 residues. Germline loops: CDR1 DFQATT, CDR2 SNEGSKA (reference sequence). V shed 2 bases and J shed 2 bases, with 15 bases lying between them. The CDR3 DNA follows: TGCAGTGCTAGAAGTCGGCAAGGCCTACAAGAGACCCAGTACTTC. It yields the protein CSARSRQGLQETQYF.

The chain couples TRBV9 to TRBJ1-6; 7 nucleotides align to TRBD1. V shed 0 bases and J 3 bases; nucleotides not matched to a gene: 3. The CDR3 loop spans 16 amino acids. The germline V gene has CDR1 SGDLS and CDR2 YYNGEE. CDR3 amino acids: CASSVARGNYNSPLHF. The CDR3 nucleotides are TGTGCCAGCAGCGTAGCCAGGGGGAACTATAATTCACCCCTCCACTTT.

This chain connects TRBV9 to TRBJ2-2; D uncertain. This CDR3 region has 15 residues. With 4 bases removed from V and 7 bases from J, the gap between germline ends came to 17 bases. Germline V CDR1 and CDR2: SGDLS, YYNGEE. DNA for the CDR3: TGTGCCAGCAGCCCTCCTCATGACACGTACGGGGAGCTGTTTTTT. Translating gives CASSPPHDTYGELFF.

The rearrangement links TRBV9 to TRBJ2-1; TRBD2 aligns across 12 bases. Germline loops: CDR1 SGDLS, CDR2 YYNGEE. The length of the CDR3 is 15 residues. The trim removed 0 bases at V and 8 bases at J, leaving 3 bases unmatched. The CDR3 loop reads CASSVAGLAGDEQFF. The CDR3 coding sequence is TGTGCCAGCAGCGTAGCGGGACTAGCGGGCGATGAGCAGTTCTTC.

The chain links TRBV27 to TRBJ2-5, with TRBD2 matching 7 bases. CDR1 is MNHEY, CDR2 SMNVEV, per germline (reference sequence). Trimming removed 2 bases from V and 5 bases from J; junction bases left unmatched: 8. This CDR3 contains 15 residues. CDR3 protein: CASSLERGTRETQYF. In DNA, the CDR3 is TGTGCCAGCAGTTTAGAGCGGGGCACCAGGGAGACCCAGTACTTC.

This clonotype was detected only once. This chain links TRBV29-1 with TRBJ1-1, with a weak D call TRBD1 (6 bases). Germline CDR1 and CDR2: SQVTM and ANQGSEA. The V end lost 5 bases, the J end lost 0 bases, and 13 bases lay between the germline ends. The CDR3 spans 14 residues. The CDR3 bases are TGCAGCGTTTGCAGGGGATCGGTGAACACTGAAGCTTTCTTT. Protein sequence: CSVCRGSVNTEAFF.

The CDR3 region has the DNA TGCAGTGCTTCGACCGGGAGTAACTATGGCTACACCTTC. Its translation: CSASTGSNYGYTF. The chain recombines TRBV20-1 with TRBJ1-2, with D hard to call. The CDR3 consists of 13 residues. V dropped 5 bases and J dropped 1 base, with 11 bases sitting between them. Germline V gene sequence: CDR1 DFQATT, CDR2 SNEGSKA (reference sequence).